This T cell receptor (beta chain) was obtained from a study of CD8 T cells in ankylosing spondylitis. Study-wide points: Within peripheral blood, clones linked to disease were CD8+ and relatively rare. There was reportedly significant enrichment of clones that were disease-linked in matched ankylosing spondylitis synovial fluid. A subset of motif variants has previously been described in the synovial fluid and blood of reactive arthritis.

As the method for making TCR beta libraries, quantitative 5'-RACE with molecular barcodes was used. Each CDR3 protein gets one entry after TCRdb re-called the 5' RACE reads with MiXCR. The sample lists about 360,000 distinct CDR3 sequences, roughly 20% seen once, with roughly 14% in the top ten. This clonotype was seen a handful of times. What it binds is not known. CDR3 length equals 13 residues. The germline CDR1 and CDR2 sequences are ENHRY and SYGVKD. V was pared by 6 bases and J by 2 bases, with 2 bases of the junction left unmatched. The material sequenced was blood, either unsorted or a sorted T cell fraction (not recorded which). The sequence was obtained from a male donor with ankylosing spondylitis or in good health (not recorded which). This rearrangement joins TRBV10-3 to TRBJ2-7; 9 nucleotides match TRBD1. The CDR3 sequence: CAIRDRGTYEQYF. As DNA, the CDR3 is TGTGCCATCAGGGACAGGGGCACCTACGAGCAGTACTTC.